The 13 T cell receptor beta chains below all came from one sample that was sequenced in a study of cytomegalovirus exposure and HLA in healthy donors. The study ran its PCR with 60 Vbeta and 13 Jbeta primers. Generated by immunoSEQ multiplex PCR, the TCRdb table keeps only in-frame clones and is missing some. Among some 200,000 clones listed, about 85% were seen once. The sequencing sample was made of PBMCs. The receptors stem from a male donor in good health and CMV-seropositive.

This clone was detected only a few times. The rearrangement uses TRBV5-4 and TRBJ1-1, with D possibly matching TRBD1 (6 bases). CDR1 and CDR2 (germline): SGHNT, YYREEE (reference sequence). V dropped 5 bases and J dropped 7 bases, with 15 bases sitting between them. The CDR3 runs 13 residues. CDR3 nucleotide sequence: TGTGCCAGCAGAGCTAACAGGGCTGGTGAAGCTTTCTTT. Translation: CASRANRAGEAFF.

The chain links TRBV9 to TRBJ1-5, with 9 bases fitting TRBD1. J gave up 1 base and V 0 bases, and 2 bases lay outside the gene matches. The germline V gene encodes CDR1 SGDLS and CDR2 YYNGEE. The CDR3 is 16 amino acids. This CDR3 reads CASSVGDRVSNQPQHF. As DNA, the CDR3 is TGTGCCAGCAGCGTAGGGGACAGGGTCAGCAATCAGCCCCAGCATTTT.

This clone showed up just a few times. The V and J genes are TRBV4-1 and TRBJ2-5, with 8 positions matching TRBD1. J was trimmed by 2 bases and V by 4 bases; bases with no gene match: 9. In germline, CDR1 is MGHRA, CDR2 YSYEKL. This CDR3 contains 16 residues. DNA for the CDR3: TGCGCCAGCAGCCCCAAAACCAGGACAGGGCAAGAGACCCAGTACTTC. Protein sequence: CASSPKTRTGQETQYF.

The chain employs TRBV4-3 and TRBJ2-2, with D unresolved. The CDR3 is 13 amino acids. CDR1 is LGHNA and CDR2 is YSLEER in the germline V gene. Trimming stripped 1 base from V and 6 bases from J, with 6 bases between. The CDR3 coding sequence is TGCGCCAGCAGCCAAGGGCTCGCCGGGGAGCTGTTTTTT. It encodes CASSQGLAGELFF.

The chain couples TRBV11-2 to TRBJ2-1; D gene ambiguous. The CDR3 is 13 amino acids. V was pared by 2 bases and J by 3 bases, with 5 bases between. Per germline, CDR1 SGHAT and CDR2 FQNNGV. This CDR3 is CASSLPGYNEQFF. In DNA form, the CDR3 reads TGTGCCAGCAGCTTACCGGGCTACAATGAGCAGTTCTTC.

CDR3 amino acids: CASSQGTSGMEETQYF. CDR3 sequence (DNA): TGCGCCAGCAGCCAGGGGACTAGCGGGATGGAAGAGACCCAGTACTTC. This sequence joins TRBV4-3 and TRBJ2-5, with 13 bases matching TRBD2. V shed 3 bases and J 3 bases; nucleotides not matched to a gene: 4. The germline CDR1 and CDR2 sequences are LGHNA and YSLEER. The CDR3 spans 16 residues.

The CDR3 DNA follows: TGCGCCAGCAGCTTAAACAGTCTGAACACTGAAGCTTTCTTT. Translation gives CASSLNSLNTEAFF. V and J are TRBV5-1 and TRBJ1-1; D unclear. The V gene lost 2 bases and the J gene lost 0 bases, with 8 bases spanning the gap. The CDR3 contains 14 residues. Germline V gives CDR1 SGHRS, CDR2 YFSETQ.

This chain links TRBV7-9 with TRBJ2-6; 7 nucleotides align to TRBD1. This CDR3 region has 18 residues. The V segment lost 5 bases and the J segment 4 bases; nucleotides outside the gene matches: 14. Germline CDR1 is SEHNR and CDR2 is FQNEAQ (reference sequence). The CDR3 nucleotides read TGTGCCAGCAGCCAAGGGGGCTCCCGCCCCCGCGGGGCCAACGTCCTGACTTTC. Encoded protein: CASSQGGSRPRGANVLTF.

This rearrangement joins TRBV11-1 to TRBJ2-3; 10 bases agree with TRBD2. Losses at the gene ends were 1 base for V and 7 bases for J; bases not matched to a gene: 8. This CDR3 comprises 16 residues. From germline, CDR1 is SGHAT and CDR2 FQDESV (reference sequence). CDR3 DNA sequence: TGTGCCAGCAGCTTAGGGGCTAGCGGGAGTATGAATACGCAGTATTTT. Translation: CASSLGASGSMNTQYF.

V gene TRBV7-9 combines with J gene TRBJ1-2; unclear D gene. The CDR3 consists of 14 residues. V gave up 3 bases and J gave up 8 bases, with 16 bases separating them. Germline V gene sequence: CDR1 SEHNR, CDR2 FQNEAQ (reference sequence). CDR3 in DNA: TGTGCCAGCAGCTTTCAGACGGAGGTGCAGGGCTACACCTTC. Translation: CASSFQTEVQGYTF.

This clone was counted between two and nine times. The chain couples TRBV6-6 to TRBJ2-7; D might be TRBD1 (6 bases). This CDR3 has 13 residues. Germline V CDR1 and CDR2: MNHNY, SVGAGI (reference sequence). With 9 bases removed from V and 3 bases from J, the gap between germline ends came to 15 bases. The CDR3 bases are TGTGCCAGTAGGGGGTCCCCCAACTACGAGCAGTACTTC. Translation: CASRGSPNYEQYF.

The genes are TRBV6-5 and TRBJ2-3; D remains ambiguous. Trimming left V 5 bases short and J 6 bases short, with 9 bases between. CDR3 size: 12 residues. Germline V gives CDR1 MNHEY, CDR2 SVGAGI. The chain's CDR3 is CASSQNLDTQYF. CDR3 bases: TGTGCCAGCAGTCAAAACTTGGATACGCAGTATTTT.

CDR3: CASSTTGTGNTIYF. The CDR3 DNA is TGTGCCAGCAGCACGACAGGGACTGGAAACACCATATATTTT. V usage is TRBV5-6 and J usage is TRBJ1-3; 7 bases match TRBD1. There are 14 residues in the CDR3. The V gene's germline CDR1 is SGHDT and CDR2 YYEEEE. V was clipped by 4 bases and J by 2 bases; unmatched bases: 3.